This TCR beta chain was profiled in a study of T-cell reconstitution after alpha-beta-depleted transplantation in children. Study-wide findings and caveats: Newly produced T cells mostly provided counts and TCRbeta diversity after one year, as hyperexpanded clones declined. Several hundred expanded graft clones reportedly were the source of alpha-beta T cells about two months after transplant.

Germline assignment: CDR1 SEHNR and CDR2 FQNEAQ (reference sequence). The CDR3 covers 15 residues. Trimming shortened V by 5 bases and J by 1 base, and 14 bases separated the two germline ends. This clonotype was detected only a few times. The antigen remains unidentified. Library preparation (for TCRbeta) was performed with unique molecular identifiers. Each CDR3 protein gets one entry after TCRdb re-called the PCR reads with MiXCR. Here the sample spans 77,000 or so distinct CDR3 sequences, 15% to 20% being singletons. The sequencing used PBMCs, mostly from graft donor cells, collected 360 days after TCRalphabeta/CD19-depleted stem cell transplant. This clonotype originated in a male patient aged 2 to 10 who had a stem cell transplant for acute lymphoblastic leukemia, so the T cells may come from the graft donor. The genes are TRBV7-9 and TRBJ1-2, with D uncertain. The CDR3 sequence is CASSRPRVVNYGYTF. CDR3 in DNA: TGTGCCAGCAGCAGACCCCGAGTAGTTAACTATGGCTACACCTTC. Filled out from reference TRBV7-9 and TRBJ1-2, the complete variable domain reads DTGVSQNPRHKITKRGQNVTFRCDPISEHNRLYWYRQTLGQGPEFLTYFQNEAQLEKSRLLSDRFSAERPKGSFSTLEIQRTEQGDSAMYLCASSRPRVVNYGYTFGSGTRLTVV.